This T cell receptor beta chain was captured by sequencing in a study of T cells in Graves' hyperthyroidism and ophthalmopathy. Study-wide findings and caveats: Within blood appeared most thyroid clonotypes that had expanded above 0.001.

Reasons for excluding patients were uncontrolled infection, other autoimmune disease, pregnancy or lactation. The authors took PBMCs from over 8.5 ml fresh peripheral blood. In the case of this clonotype: Its antigen is not known.

CDR3 length: 14 residues. V trimming: 1 base; J trimming: 8 bases; junction bases outside the gene matches: 4. CDR1 and CDR2 from the germline V gene are MNHNY and SVGAGI (reference sequence). TCR beta CDR3 regions were amplified from RNA. With the HTBI primer set, the TCR CDR3 went through a first round of RT-PCR. TCRdb re-analysed the multiplex PCR reads in MiXCR, keeping a single row per CDR3 protein. The data show about 260,000 distinct CDR3 sequences, around 22% seen once. This clonotype was sampled from a man younger than 45 with Graves' ophthalmopathy. Sample: blood. V gene TRBV6-6 combines with J gene TRBJ2-1; 8 bases fit TRBD1. DNA of the CDR3: TGTGCCAGCAGTTACTTGCAGGGGGCATATGAGCAGTTCTTC. Its protein is CASSYLQGAYEQFF.